This TCR beta chain stems from a study of T-cell memory formation after mild COVID-19 listed by TCRdb under 2021. With regard to the full study: TCR sequence clusters from the two donors were found to be largely donor specific. In a couple of donors, T-cell clones that expanded and contracted after mild COVID-19 were followed by sequencing TCRalpha and TCRbeta repertoires longitudinally. The cohort was made up of two young adult volunteers, one female and one male, who were previously healthy. General study outcomes and caveats: Contracting CD4+ clones were found mainly in CM and EM memory subsets, while CD8+ clones were enriched in EMRA. Balanced CD4/CD8 phenotypes were observed for clones contracting from day 15 to 85, whereas a bias towards CD4+ was observed for a second wave of clones expanding from day 15 to 37. Some responding clones were found in pre-infection memory, which suggests that pre-existing cross-reactive memory T cells took part in the SARS-CoV-2 response. Whether the second-wave clones peaking on day 37 were SARS-CoV-2 specific was not confirmed. The study included only a couple of mild cases, and larger cohorts that include severe cases with pre-infection samples were judged to be necessary.

The table lists this clonotype with many counts. Its antigen is currently not known. Base qualities were left out, and no much larger clone turns up one base away. Ficoll-Paque density gradient centrifugation was used to isolate PBMCs. For sequencing, an Illumina NovaSeq 6000 was employed. cDNA libraries for TCRalpha and TCRbeta were prepared by 5'RACE using constant-segment primers, with sample barcodes and unique molecular identifiers added. Trizol reagent was used to extract RNA from every sample. Library amplification was performed in two PCR steps, and a second sample barcode and Illumina TruSeq adapters were introduced in the second step. The libraries were sequenced on an Illumina NovaSeq using 2 x 150 bp paired-end reads. Concerning the study's data processing: Reads were demultiplexed and collapsed into UMI-guided consensus sequences with migec v1.2.7. Using mixcr v2.1.11, the UMI consensuses were aligned to TRA and TRB V and J templates and assembled into clonotypes. A clonotype was counted as expanded or contracted only if both edgeR and NoisET called the change significant, with noise models trained on biological replicates. For edgeR calls, a false discovery rate-adjusted p below 0.01 and a log2 fold-change threshold of 1 were applied. As an exploratory analysis of dynamics, PCA with hierarchical clustering was applied to max-normalized trajectories of the 1000 most abundant clonotypes. The CD4 or CD8 phenotype of responding clones was assigned using the separately sequenced CD4+ and CD8+ repertoires. TCRdb's own reprocessing of the public reads used fastp at Q25 and MiXCR and kept productive beta chains. For every CDR3 protein sequence, its rows merge into one entry that carries the most common genes and DNA. These V and J calls rely on TCRdb rather than the paper's analysis. Across this sample there are 250,000 to 350,000 distinct CDR3 sequences, with 15% to 20% seen only once. The ten largest clones represent 23% of the sample.

The CDR3 measures 17 amino acids from cysteine to phenylalanine. The retained sequence is limited to the CDR3, 51 bases, with the frame set at the first base. CDR1 and CDR2, per the germline V gene, are ENHRY and SYGVKD. V is cut by 0 bases and J by 3 bases, and the space between the germline ends is 16 bases. The clonotype was recovered from a man younger than 30 who had mild COVID-19 (a few samples of this study predate the infection). The sample titles of this study are shuffled in the database, so cell type and time point are left out; the donor was told from shared clones. The sample consisted of PBMCs or a T cell subset sorted from them (not recorded which). This chain is built from TRBV10-3 and TRBJ2-3, with TRBD2 as a weak D call on 5 bases. The DNA reads as follows: TGTGCCATCAGTGAGTCTTCGGGATGGGGAAGGACAGATACGCAGTATTTT. Its protein is CAISESSGWGRTDTQYF.